This TCR beta chain was identified in a study of identical twins. This CDR3 is built from 14 residues. The V end lost 9 bases, the J end lost 2 bases, and 14 bases lay between the germline ends. Germline CDR1 MNHEY, CDR2 SMNVEV (reference sequence). Study outcomes and limitations: Modeled out-of-frame TCR alpha sharing in monozygotic twins fell below observed levels. The presence of invariant MAIT and iNKT cells could partly confound analyses of zero-insertion sequences. Memory repertoires showed no such pattern, whereas abundant cord blood beta clonotypes carried fewer insertions.

Unique molecular identifiers were present on cDNA, and template switching added a universal primer site. TCRdb independently ran MiXCR on the 5' RACE reads; one entry per CDR3 protein. The sample has approximately 240,000 distinct CDR3 sequences; roughly 13% are singletons. In this sample, this clonotype turned up many times. The antigen remains undetermined. This sequence was found in a woman aged 18-29 years in good health. The V and J genes are TRBV27 and TRBJ2-1; D may be TRBD1 (5 bases). What was sequenced was memory (CD45RO+) T cells sorted from blood. The CDR3 nucleotides read TGTGCCAGTTCCCTTAGGGGAACCTACAATGAGCAGTTCTTC. Translating it yields CASSLRGTYNEQFF.